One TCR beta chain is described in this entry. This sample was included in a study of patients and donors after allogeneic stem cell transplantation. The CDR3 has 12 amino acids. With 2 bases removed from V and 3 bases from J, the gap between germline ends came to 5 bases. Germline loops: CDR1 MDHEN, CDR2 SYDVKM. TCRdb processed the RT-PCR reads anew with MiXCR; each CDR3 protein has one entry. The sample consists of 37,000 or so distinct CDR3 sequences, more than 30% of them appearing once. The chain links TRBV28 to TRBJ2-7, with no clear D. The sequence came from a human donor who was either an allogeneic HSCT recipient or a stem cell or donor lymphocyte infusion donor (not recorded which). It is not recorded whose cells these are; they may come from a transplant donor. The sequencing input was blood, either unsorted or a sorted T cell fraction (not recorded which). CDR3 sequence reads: CASSLANYEQYF. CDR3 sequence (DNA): TGTGCCAGCAGTTTAGCGAACTACGAGCAGTACTTC.